Listed below are T cell receptor beta chains from one sample, sequenced in a study of T-cell memory formation after mild COVID-19. One entry per CDR3 protein, called by TCRdb with MiXCR from the 5' RACE reads. The sample lists around 99,000 distinct CDR3 sequences, around an eighth occurring once. The sequencing sample was made of PBMCs or a T cell subset sorted from them (not recorded which). The receptors derive from a man aged 18 to 30 who had mild COVID-19 (a few samples of this study predate the infection). Cell type and time point are not known. Each CDR3 is given with its conserved first and last residue.

TRBJ2-3	15	TRBV6-6	CASGETSGVVDTQYF
TRBJ2-7	14	TRBV7-2	CASSPDRGLYEQYF
TRBJ2-1	18	TRBV29-1	CSVEDPGLAESSYNEQFF
TRBJ2-1	13	TRBV4-2	CASSQEQSAEQFF
TRBJ2-7	15	TRBV5-6	CASSPTPRGASEQYF
TRBJ2-2	15	TRBV4-1	CASSLRGGPTGELFF
TRBJ1-2	15	TRBV5-4	CASSLSQGVNYGYTF
TRBJ1-4	15	TRBV7-9	CASSSDHYENEKLFF
TRBJ2-3	16	TRBV6-2/TRBV6-3	CASSYSPAGGQISQYF
TRBJ1-3	13	TRBV29-1	CSVKAFSGNTIYF
TRBJ2-7	13	TRBV9	CASSAGSGDEQYF
TRBJ1-3	16	TRBV9	CASSPRNSGAGNTIYF
TRBJ1-1	15	TRBV4-3	CASSQEEGLGTEAFF
TRBJ2-1	15	TRBV12-3/TRBV12-4	CASSSGTGAYNEQFF
TRBJ1-2	15	TRBV13	CASRDSTAANYGYTF
TRBJ2-7	12	TRBV11-1	CASSFGGAEQYF
TRBJ2-1	16	TRBV9	CASSETLLARADEQFF
TRBJ2-2	17	TRBV4-3	CASSQESSTGFKGELFF
TRBJ2-7	14	TRBV5-1	CASSVRDPGWEQYF
TRBJ2-3	16	TRBV29-1	CSVEVWGKGATDTQYF
TRBJ1-6	17	TRBV4-3	CASSQTGLSSYNSPLHF
TRBJ1-2	14	TRBV5-4	CASSRMGTNYGYTF
TRBJ1-6	14	TRBV11-2	CASSRGQGDSPLHF
TRBJ2-7	11	TRBV20-1	CSARTGGKQYF
TRBJ2-3	11	TRBV6-5	CASTMGATQYF
TRBJ2-5	14	TRBV3-1	CASSFSTGIETQYF
TRBJ1-2	13	TRBV6-5	CASSSLDGFGYTF
TRBJ1-5	14	TRBV15	CATDGGYSNQPQHF
TRBJ2-3	14	TRBV7-9	CASSPQGAADTQYF
TRBJ2-1	14	TRBV6-2/TRBV6-3	CASSSTGSYNEQFF
TRBJ2-2	15	TRBV7-9	CASSSSGENTGELFF
TRBJ1-1	13	TRBV12-3/TRBV12-4	CASSLPGESEAFF
TRBJ2-7	15	TRBV4-1	CASSQDQGRGREQYF
TRBJ2-7	14	TRBV29-1	CSVEASTDTYEQYF
TRBJ2-1	15	TRBV5-1	CASSLIAGGRNEQFF
TRBJ2-7	17	TRBV7-9	CASSAGLKGKRSYEQYF
TRBJ2-1	16	TRBV7-2	CASSLLRVLPYNEQFF
TRBJ2-2	11	TRBV27	CASSLRGELFF
TRBJ2-1	16	TRBV4-1	CASSQPAGGLLDEQFF
TRBJ2-7	15	TRBV12-3/TRBV12-4	CASRLSGGLRGEQYF
TRBJ1-4	15	TRBV7-8	CASSLAFMGGEKLFF
TRBJ2-3	16	TRBV7-2	CASSGAGGPFRDTQYF